What follows is one T cell receptor beta chain and its context. The antigen is not known. Generated by immunoSEQ multiplex PCR, the TCRdb table keeps only in-frame clones and is missing some. The sample includes 200,000 or so clones, around four fifths of them seen just once. This record belongs to a study of cytomegalovirus exposure and HLA in healthy donors. Study results and limitations: It was reportedly the case that the classifier diagnosed cytomegalovirus status with high specificity and sensitivity. Associated with cytomegalovirus, according to the listing, were approximately 160 TCR beta chains. Many donors shared some public TCRs, even though most TCR sequences were rare.

Trimming removed 6 bases at V and 5 bases at J, with 11 bases between. Germline values: CDR1 SGHAT, CDR2 FQNNGV. The CDR3 has 14 residues. Donors came from a validation cohort of fewer than 150 subjects, distinct from the first 666-subject cohort. The sequencing input was PBMCs. The J gene is TRBJ1-6, the V gene TRBV11-2, with D hard to call. This clonotype was sampled from a young woman in good health and CMV-seronegative. CDR3 sequence reads: CASSRYGDNSPLHF. The DNA of the CDR3 is TGTGCCAGCAGTCGCTACGGGGATAATTCACCCCTCCACTTT.